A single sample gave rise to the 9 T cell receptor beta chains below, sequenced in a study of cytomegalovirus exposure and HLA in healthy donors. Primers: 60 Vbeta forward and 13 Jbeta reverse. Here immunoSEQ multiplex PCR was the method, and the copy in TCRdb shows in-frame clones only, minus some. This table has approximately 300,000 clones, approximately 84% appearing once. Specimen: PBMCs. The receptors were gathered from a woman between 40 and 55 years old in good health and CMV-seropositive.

The DNA of the CDR3 is TGTGCCAGCAGTGCAAAATTAGGGGGGGCCTACGAGCAGTACTTC. This translates into CASSAKLGGAYEQYF. This rearrangement joins TRBV27 to TRBJ2-7; maybe TRBD2 (7 bases). CDR1 and CDR2 from the germline V gene are MNHEY and SMNVEV (reference sequence). The V and J ends lost 5 bases and 2 bases respectively, with 16 bases between them. CDR3 size: 15 residues.

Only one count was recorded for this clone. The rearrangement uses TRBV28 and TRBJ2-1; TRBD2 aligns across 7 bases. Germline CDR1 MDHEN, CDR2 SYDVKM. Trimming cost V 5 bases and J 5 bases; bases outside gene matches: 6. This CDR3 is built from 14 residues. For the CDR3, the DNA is TGTGCCAGCAGTCTCCGGGACTATCACAATGAGCAGTTCTTC. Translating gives CASSLRDYHNEQFF.

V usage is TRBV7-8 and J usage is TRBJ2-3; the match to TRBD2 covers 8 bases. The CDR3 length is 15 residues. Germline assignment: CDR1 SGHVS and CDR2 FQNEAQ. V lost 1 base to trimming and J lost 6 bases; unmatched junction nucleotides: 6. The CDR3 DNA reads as TGTGCCAGCAGCTTAGAAGGACTAGCTGTTGATACGCAGTATTTT. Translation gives CASSLEGLAVDTQYF.

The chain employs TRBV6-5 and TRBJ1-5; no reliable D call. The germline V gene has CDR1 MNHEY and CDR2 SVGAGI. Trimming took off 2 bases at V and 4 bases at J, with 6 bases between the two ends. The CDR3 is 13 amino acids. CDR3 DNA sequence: TGTGCCAGCAGTTACGGCCCGAATCAGCCCCAGCATTTT. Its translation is CASSYGPNQPQHF.

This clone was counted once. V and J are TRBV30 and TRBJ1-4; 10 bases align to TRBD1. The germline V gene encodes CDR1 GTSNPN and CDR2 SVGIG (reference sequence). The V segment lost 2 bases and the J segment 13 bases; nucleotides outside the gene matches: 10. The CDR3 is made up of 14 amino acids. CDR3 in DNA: TGTGCCTGGAGTTACCGGGACAGGGGAACAAGACTGTTTTTT. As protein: CAWSYRDRGTRLFF.

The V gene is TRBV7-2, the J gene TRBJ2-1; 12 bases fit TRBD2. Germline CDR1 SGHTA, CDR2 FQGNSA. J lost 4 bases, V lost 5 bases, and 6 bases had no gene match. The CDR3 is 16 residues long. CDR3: CASSRRLAGEYNEQFF. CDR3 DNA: TGTGCCAGCAGCCGGAGACTAGCGGGGGAATACAATGAGCAGTTCTTC.

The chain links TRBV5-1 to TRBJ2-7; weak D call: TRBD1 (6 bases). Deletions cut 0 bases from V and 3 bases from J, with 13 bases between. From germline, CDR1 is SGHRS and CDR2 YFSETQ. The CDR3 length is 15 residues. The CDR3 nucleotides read TGCGCCAGCAGCTTGGCCTTCGACAGGCTCTACGAGCAGTACTTC. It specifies CASSLAFDRLYEQYF. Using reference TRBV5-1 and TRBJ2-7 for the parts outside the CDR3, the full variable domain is KAGVTQTPRYLIKTRGQQVTLSCSPISGHRSVSWYQQTPGQGLQFLFEYFSETQRNKGNFPGRFSGRQFSNSRSEMNVSTLELGDSALYLCASSLAFDRLYEQYFGPGTRLTVT.

CDR3 in amino acids: CASSVDSGWSGDTQYF. CDR3 nucleotides: TGTGCCAGCAGCGTAGACAGCGGATGGTCGGGAGATACGCAGTATTTT. V gene TRBV9 combines with J gene TRBJ2-3, with D perhaps TRBD2 (5 bases). Looked up from germline, CDR1 is SGDLS and CDR2 is YYNGEE. V was pared by 0 bases and J by 5 bases, with 16 bases between. The CDR3 is made up of 16 amino acids.

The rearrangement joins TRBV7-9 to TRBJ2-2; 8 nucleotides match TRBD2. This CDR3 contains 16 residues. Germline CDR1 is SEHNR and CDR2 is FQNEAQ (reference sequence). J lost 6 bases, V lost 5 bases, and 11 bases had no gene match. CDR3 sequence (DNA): TGTGCCAGCAGCCCGCCGGGACTAGGGAAACCCGGGGAGCTGTTTTTT. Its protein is CASSPPGLGKPGELFF.